The 18 T cell receptor beta chains below come from one sample, sequenced in a study of cytomegalovirus exposure and HLA in healthy donors. With 60 Vbeta and 13 Jbeta primers, the PCR was carried out. TCRdb's copy holds only in-frame clones and misses some; the assay was immunoSEQ multiplex PCR. This repertoire shows about 98,000 clones, over 60% found once; its top ten account for 9.6%. The specimen was PBMCs. All receptors come from a male donor in good health and CMV-seropositive.

J is TRBJ1-1 and V is TRBV11-3; D is perhaps TRBD1 (5 bases). From germline, CDR1 is SGHNT and CDR2 YENEEA. Trimming took 5 bases from V and 4 from J, leaving 14 bases between them. CDR3 length equals 14 residues. In nucleotides, the CDR3 is TGTGCCAGCAGCATCAATCAGGGCGGCACTGAAGCTTTCTTT. This sequence encodes CASSINQGGTEAFF.

J is TRBJ2-1 and V is TRBV4-3, with TRBD2 identical over 10 bases. Germline CDR1 reads LGHNA; CDR2 reads YSLEER. V lost 3 bases to trimming and J lost 4 bases; unmatched junction nucleotides: 9. The CDR3 loop spans 17 amino acids. DNA of the CDR3: TGCGCCAGCAGCCAGAGGATAGCGGGAGGTCATTACAATGAGCAGTTCTTC. Encoded protein: CASSQRIAGGHYNEQFF.

This clone is a singleton in its sample. V and J are TRBV28 and TRBJ2-1; TRBD1 agrees at 8 bases. CDR1 and CDR2 (germline): MDHEN, SYDVKM. The CDR3 consists of 13 residues. J lost 6 bases, V lost 4 bases, and 2 bases had no gene match. CDR3 DNA sequence: TGTGCCAGCAGTTGGACAGGGCCCAATGAGCAGTTCTTC. Its protein product is CASSWTGPNEQFF. Supplemented by reference TRBV28 and TRBJ2-1, the full variable domain reads DVKVTQSSRYLVKRTGEKVFLECVQDMDHENMFWYRQDPGLGLRLIYFSYDVKMKEKGDIPEGYSVSREKKERFSLILESASTNQTSMYLCASSWTGPNEQFFGPGTRLTVL.

V gene TRBV9 combines with J gene TRBJ2-3; perhaps TRBD2 as D (6 bases). Between the trimmed V and J ends, which lost 0 bases and 0 bases, there was a span of 11 bases. Germline CDR1 SGDLS, CDR2 YYNGEE. This CDR3 has 16 residues. CDR3 nucleotide sequence: TGTGCCAGCAGCGTAGGAATCAGCGGGAGCACAGATACGCAGTATTTT. Protein: CASSVGISGSTDTQYF.

This rearrangement joins TRBV14 to TRBJ1-4; a possible D gene is TRBD1 (5 bases). Trimming left V 3 bases short and J 6 bases short, with 14 bases between. The CDR3 spans 15 residues. Germline assignment: CDR1 SGHDN and CDR2 FVKESK. The CDR3 reads CASSHPGTGDEKLFF. The CDR3 nucleotides are TGTGCCAGCAGCCATCCGGGGACGGGGGATGAAAAACTGTTTTTT.

The CDR3 here is CASSLGGSTGELFF. For the CDR3, the DNA is TGCGCCAGCAGCTTGGGCGGATCCACCGGGGAGCTGTTTTTT. J is TRBJ2-2 and V is TRBV5-1; D is undetermined. The CDR3 runs to 14 residues. Germline V gene sequence: CDR1 SGHRS, CDR2 YFSETQ. V lost 0 bases, J lost 4 bases, and 7 bases lay in between.

This rearrangement joins TRBV15 to TRBJ2-5; D perhaps matches TRBD2 (6 bases). The DNA end lines up better with TRBJ2-7; the J call may be wrong. The CDR3 runs 13 residues. Per the germline V gene, CDR1 is LNHNV and CDR2 is YYDKDF (reference sequence). CDR3 bases: TGTGCCACCAGCCCCCGGGGGAGTAACGAGCAGTACTTC. This gives the protein CATSPRGSNEQYF.

This clone was detected only a few times. The V gene is TRBV10-2, the J gene TRBJ2-7, with TRBD2 matching 7 bases. The CDR3 extends over 14 amino acids. From germline, CDR1 is WSHSY and CDR2 SAAADI. V lost 3 bases to trimming and J lost 1 base; unmatched junction nucleotides: 3. CDR3 residues: CASSELALSYEQYF. The DNA for the CDR3 is TGCGCCAGCAGTGAACTAGCGCTTTCCTACGAGCAGTACTTC.

V is TRBV11-3 and J is TRBJ2-7; D is undetermined. The CDR3 has 13 amino acids. The germline gives CDR1 SGHNT, CDR2 YENEEA. Trimming left V 2 bases short and J 2 bases short, with 7 bases between. The CDR3 is CASSLRRTYEQYF. CDR3 coding DNA: TGTGCCAGCAGCTTACGCAGGACCTACGAGCAGTACTTC. Full variable domain (outside the CDR3, taken from reference TRBV11-3 and TRBJ2-7): EAGVVQSPRYKIIEKKQPVAFWCNPISGHNTLYWYLQNLGQGPELLIRYENEEAVDDSQLPKDRFSAERLKGVDSTLKIQPAELGDSAVYLCASSLRRTYEQYFGPGTRLTVT.

The chain recombines TRBV29-1 with TRBJ1-1; the D is unclear. Trimming cost V 4 bases and J 4 bases, with 10 bases left between them. The germline CDR1 and CDR2 sequences are SQVTM and ANQGSEA. The CDR3 length is 12 residues. CDR3 DNA sequence: TGCAGCGTTGGGGGAGAGGGCACTGAAGCTTTCTTT. It yields the protein CSVGGEGTEAFF.

The J gene is TRBJ2-5, the V gene TRBV28, with 9 bases matching TRBD2. This CDR3 has 16 amino acids. CDR1 is MDHEN and CDR2 is SYDVKM in the germline V gene. The V segment lost 4 bases and the J segment 2 bases; nucleotides outside the gene matches: 8. CDR3 nucleotide sequence: TGTGCCAGCAGTTCACTGACTAGCGGCCCTCAAGAGACCCAGTACTTC. Translation: CASSSLTSGPQETQYF.

The chain uses TRBV28 and TRBJ1-5; D is undetermined. Germline values: CDR1 MDHEN, CDR2 SYDVKM. V shed 7 bases and J shed 0 bases, with 10 bases lying between them. The CDR3 loop spans 14 amino acids. CDR3 coding DNA: TGTGCCAGCACCCCTTTACTTAGCAATCAGCCCCAGCATTTT. Protein sequence: CASTPLLSNQPQHF.

J is TRBJ1-2 and V is TRBV28, with D perhaps matching TRBD1 (5 bases). Germline CDR1 and CDR2: MDHEN and SYDVKM. This CDR3 spans 12 amino acids. V was pared by 8 bases and J by 4 bases, with 11 bases between. The CDR3 DNA follows: TGTGCCAGCGGGGGGGGTATCTATGGCTACACCTTC. Residues: CASGGGIYGYTF.

The chain carries TRBV2 and TRBJ1-1; the D gene is possibly TRBD1 (5 bases). Trimming shortened V by 8 bases and J by 5 bases, and 15 bases separated the two germline ends. Per germline, CDR1 SNHLY and CDR2 FYNNEI. CDR3 length equals 13 residues. CDR3 in DNA: TGTGCCAGCCAGGAGGGGATGAGGACTGAAGCTTTCTTT. Translating it yields CASQEGMRTEAFF.

Note on this clone: An end of the junction differs from the germline gene, which may be a read error. This rearrangement joins TRBV30 to TRBJ2-7; TRBD1 is a possible D gene (6 bases). Per the germline V gene, CDR1 is GTSNPN and CDR2 is SVGIG (reference sequence). This CDR3 is 14 amino acids long. The CDR3 spells CAWNTQGPPYERYF. CDR3 sequence (DNA): TGTGCCTGGAACACGCAGGGGCCTCCCTACGAGCGGTACTTC.

The chain joins TRBV7-3 to TRBJ2-3; tentatively, D is TRBD2 (5 bases). CDR1 is SGHTA and CDR2 is FQGTGA in the germline V gene. V gave up 1 base and J gave up 0 bases, with 8 bases separating them. The CDR3 totals 15 residues. This CDR3 is CASSLSGLSTDTQYF. As DNA, the CDR3 is TGTGCCAGCAGCTTAAGCGGGCTAAGCACAGATACGCAGTATTTT. The complete variable domain, with remaining parts taken from reference TRBV7-3 and TRBJ2-3, reads GAGVSQTPSNKVTEKGKYVELRCDPISGHTALYWYRQSLGQGPEFLIYFQGTGAADDSGLPNDRFFAVRPEGSVSTLKIQRTERGDSAVYLCASSLSGLSTDTQYFGPGTRLTVL.

This chain connects TRBV11-3 to TRBJ2-5; 8 bases match TRBD2. The CDR3 spans 13 residues. Trimming removed 4 bases from V and 4 bases from J; junction bases left unmatched: 2. Germline V gene lookup returns CDR1 SGHNT and CDR2 YENEEA. DNA for the CDR3: TGTGCCAGCAGCTCGCGGGGGGCAGAGACCCAGTACTTC. This sequence encodes CASSSRGAETQYF.

The chain couples TRBV14 to TRBJ2-5; 7 bases are shared with TRBD1. J was trimmed by 2 bases and V by 1 base; bases with no gene match: 1. This CDR3 comprises 14 residues. Germline V gene lookup returns CDR1 SGHDN and CDR2 FVKESK. The CDR3 protein is CASSQGTGQETQYF. DNA for the CDR3: TGTGCCAGCAGCCAAGGGACAGGTCAAGAGACCCAGTACTTC.